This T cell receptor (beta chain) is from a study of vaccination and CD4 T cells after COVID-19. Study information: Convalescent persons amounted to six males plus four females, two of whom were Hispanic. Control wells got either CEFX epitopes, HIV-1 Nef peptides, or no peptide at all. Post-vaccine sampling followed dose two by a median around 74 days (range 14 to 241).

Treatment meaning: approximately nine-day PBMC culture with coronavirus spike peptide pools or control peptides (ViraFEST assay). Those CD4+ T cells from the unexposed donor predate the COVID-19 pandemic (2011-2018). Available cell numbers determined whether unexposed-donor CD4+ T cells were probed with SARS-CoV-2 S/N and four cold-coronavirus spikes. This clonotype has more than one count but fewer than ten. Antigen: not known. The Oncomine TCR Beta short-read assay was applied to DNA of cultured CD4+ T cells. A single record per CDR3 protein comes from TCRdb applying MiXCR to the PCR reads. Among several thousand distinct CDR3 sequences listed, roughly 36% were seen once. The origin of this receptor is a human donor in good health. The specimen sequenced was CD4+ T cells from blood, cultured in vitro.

Written as DNA, the CDR3 is TGTGCCAGCAGCGCAGGGTACCAAGAGACCCAGTACTTC. Its translation: CASSAGYQETQYF. The chain couples TRBV7-3 to TRBJ2-5, with D possibly matching TRBD1 (5 bases). This CDR3 has 13 residues. The germline CDR1 and CDR2 sequences are SGHTA and FQGTGA. Trimming left V 5 bases short and J 0 bases short, with 7 bases between.